The T cell receptor (beta chain) described here comes from a study of shared clonotypes between healthy human individuals. Partitioning of CD4+ cells yielded a CD45RA+ naive subset and a CD45RA-negative memory subset. Several immunoSEQ plates held equal portions of the genomic DNA taken from each subset. Repertoires were generated with immunoSEQ multiplex PCR, while TCRdb's copy carries only in-frame clones and drops some. The data hold more than 2 million clones, with about 94% observed a single time. V shed 7 bases, J shed 3 bases, and the junction held 3 bases outside the gene matches. The CDR3 length is 11 residues. Germline values: CDR1 DFQATT, CDR2 SNEGSKA (reference sequence). This clone was seen a single time.

Source material: naive CD4+ T cells sorted from blood. Subset noted: CD45RA+ positively selected. The chain recombines TRBV20-1 with TRBJ2-7, with TRBD2 matching over 7 bases. This sequence originates from a man aged 18 to 30 in good health. CDR3 sequence (DNA): TGCAGTGTCGCGGGGGTCTACGAGCAGTACTTC. The encoded protein is CSVAGVYEQYF.